The 4 T cell receptor beta chains in this list originate from one sample, sequenced in a study of T-cell reconstitution after alpha-beta-depleted transplantation in children. Preparation of the TCRbeta library was carried out with unique molecular identifiers. From the PCR reads, TCRdb called clonotypes with MiXCR, one entry per CDR3 protein. Among approximately 79,000 distinct CDR3 sequences, roughly 20% were seen once, and the ten largest hold approximately 55%. The specimen comprised PBMCs, mostly from graft donor cells, sampled 360 days after TCRalphabeta/CD19-depleted stem cell transplant. The receptor source for this set is a male patient between 2 and 9 years old who had a stem cell transplant for acute lymphoblastic leukemia, so the T cells may come from the graft donor.

This clonotype was observed many times. The chain has TRBV6-5 and TRBJ1-2; D call uncertain. V gave up 5 bases and J gave up 2 bases, with 6 bases separating them. This CDR3 region has 12 residues. CDR1 is MNHEY, CDR2 SVGAGI, per germline. Here the CDR3 reads CASSRQNYGYTF. CDR3 in DNA: TGTGCCAGCAGTAGGCAGAACTATGGCTACACCTTC.

This clonotype showed up many times. This chain connects TRBV5-1 to TRBJ2-2; the D is unclear. CDR1 is SGHRS, CDR2 YFSETQ, per germline. Trimming removed 1 base from V and 5 bases from J, with 9 bases in between. The CDR3 loop spans 14 amino acids. DNA for the CDR3: TGCGCCAGCAGCTTGTGGGTAGCTACCGGGGAGCTGTTTTTT. Translation: CASSLWVATGELFF. Using reference TRBV5-1 and TRBJ2-2 for the parts outside the CDR3, the full variable domain is KAGVTQTPRYLIKTRGQQVTLSCSPISGHRSVSWYQQTPGQGLQFLFEYFSETQRNKGNFPGRFSGRQFSNSRSEMNVSTLELGDSALYLCASSLWVATGELFFGEGSRLTVL.

This clonotype was recorded a few times. The chain uses TRBV12-3 or TRBV12-4 and TRBJ1-1; 7 nucleotides agree with TRBD1. V dropped 5 bases and J dropped 4; count of bases not matched to a gene: 7. The CDR3 has 14 amino acids. DNA of the CDR3: TGTGCCAGCAGTACCCTGACAGGGATCACTGAAGCTTTCTTT. It specifies CASSTLTGITEAFF.

This clonotype was observed a few times. This chain connects TRBV13 to TRBJ2-1, with TRBD2 identical over 8 bases. V dropped 2 bases and J dropped 2; count of bases not matched to a gene: 5. This CDR3 has 16 amino acids. CDR1 and CDR2 from the germline V gene are PRHDT and FYEKMQ (reference sequence). CDR3 nucleotides: TGTGCCAGCAGCTTACCTAGCGGGTCGACCTACAATGAGCAGTTCTTC. Its translation: CASSLPSGSTYNEQFF.